This T cell receptor beta chain was retrieved from a study of beta chain features in type 1 diabetes. Overall study: Healthy donors and patients showed comparable age, gender and cell yields. General study findings and limits: In every one of the four CD4+ subsets, TCRB CDR3s were moderately but significantly shorter in Type 1 diabetes patients. For patients and controls alike, PCR might favor shorter templates to the same degree. When VDJ junctions were examined, type 1 diabetes patients showed fewer insertions and more deletions.

Sequencing targeted expressed TCRB transcripts, as all isolated RNA had been reverse transcribed. This table comes from immunoSEQ multiplex PCR, and its TCRdb copy is limited to in-frame clones, with some not included. The data show roughly 290,000 clones, 15% seen once. As for this clone: As yet, its antigen is unknown.

Germline V gene sequence: CDR1 MDHEN, CDR2 SYDVKM. The CDR3 consists of 12 residues. With V trimmed by 5 bases and J by 10 bases, 1 base remained unmatched. Sequencing input: naive CD4+ T cells from blood. The receptor was isolated from a man aged 18 to 30 with type 1 diabetes. The chain joins TRBV28 to TRBJ2-1, with 11 bases matching TRBD2. The CDR3 region has the DNA TGTGCCAGCAGTAGACTAGCGGGAGAGCAGTTCTTC. Translation: CASSRLAGEQFF.